These 8 T cell receptor beta chains were all obtained from the same sample, sequenced in a study of OX40 agonist ivuxolimab in advanced cancers. Sequencing used immunoSEQ multiplex PCR; TCRdb keeps in-frame clones, though not all of them. The table has around 40,000 clones, 75% to 90% seen once. Specimen: CD4+ or CD8+ T cells sorted from blood, collected in a trial of the OX40 agonist ivuxolimab. The receptor source for this set is an adult with an advanced solid tumor such as melanoma, head and neck, liver or kidney cancer.

The chain has TRBV23-1 and TRBJ1-5, with D possibly matching TRBD1 (5 bases). TRBV23-1 is placed among ORFs of uncertain function. V shed 2 bases and J shed 5 bases, with 10 bases lying between them. There are 14 residues in the CDR3. The CDR3 reads CASSQQGRHQPQHF. DNA of the CDR3: TGCGCCAGCAGTCAACAGGGTAGACATCAGCCCCAGCATTTT.

The CDR3 region is CAWTDRDRVYEQYF. The CDR3 bases are TGTGCCTGGACCGACCGGGACAGGGTCTACGAGCAGTACTTC. The J gene is TRBJ2-7, the V gene TRBV30; 9 bases agree with TRBD1. Germline V gives CDR1 GTSNPN, CDR2 SVGIG (reference sequence). With V trimmed by 4 bases and J by 3 bases, 7 bases remained unmatched. The CDR3 loop spans 14 amino acids.

V gene TRBV5-1 combines with J gene TRBJ1-6, with TRBD1 identical over 10 bases. The V and J ends lost 5 bases and 10 bases, in that order; junction bases with no gene match: 9. Per the germline V gene, CDR1 is SGHRS and CDR2 is YFSETQ. This CDR3 comprises 15 residues. In DNA, the CDR3 is TGCGCCAGCAGTTCCGGGACAGGGGATTTGTCACCCCTCCACTTT. This codes for CASSSGTGDLSPLHF.

V gene TRBV13 combines with J gene TRBJ2-1; D is unresolved. Germline loops: CDR1 PRHDT, CDR2 FYEKMQ (reference sequence). This CDR3 is built from 11 residues. V was pared by 3 bases and J by 8 bases, with 5 bases between. The CDR3 bases are TGTGCCAGCAGCTTTTTAGATGAGCAGTTCTTC. Protein product: CASSFLDEQFF.

The chain combines TRBV2 with TRBJ2-7, with D hard to call. Trimming pared 4 bases from V and 0 bases from J, leaving 7 bases between. Germline V gene lookup returns CDR1 SNHLY and CDR2 FYNNEI. There are 13 residues in the CDR3. The CDR3 DNA sequence: TGTGCCAGCAGTGCCGTAAGCTCCTACGAGCAGTACTTC. Residues: CASSAVSSYEQYF.

This chain uses TRBV30 with TRBJ2-5; tentatively, D is TRBD2 (5 bases). Per germline, CDR1 GTSNPN and CDR2 SVGIG (reference sequence). This CDR3 has 15 amino acids. Trimming left V 4 bases short and J 5 bases short, with 20 bases between. The CDR3, as DNA: TGTGCCTGGATCACTAGTAGGAGCCCCCGGGAGACCCAGTACTTC. Translating it yields CAWITSRSPRETQYF.

This clone was counted a single time. V gene TRBV19 combines with J gene TRBJ2-5, with 7 nucleotides matching TRBD1. The CDR3 totals 14 residues. The V gene end was trimmed by 6 bases and the J gene end by 3 bases; junction bases not matched to a gene: 7. Germline V gives CDR1 LNHDA, CDR2 SQIVND (reference sequence). The CDR3 spells CASSPTGSKETQYF. CDR3 DNA sequence: TGTGCCAGTAGCCCGACAGGGTCTAAAGAGACCCAGTACTTC.

V is TRBV5-1 and J is TRBJ2-7; 7 bases are a match to TRBD2. Germline CDR1 reads SGHRS; CDR2 reads YFSETQ. CDR3 length: 12 residues. Trimming at V came to 7 bases and at J to 0 bases, leaving 1 base not matched to a gene. In DNA form, the CDR3 reads TGCGCCAGCGGGAGGGTCTCCTACGAGCAGTACTTC. This sequence encodes CASGRVSYEQYF.